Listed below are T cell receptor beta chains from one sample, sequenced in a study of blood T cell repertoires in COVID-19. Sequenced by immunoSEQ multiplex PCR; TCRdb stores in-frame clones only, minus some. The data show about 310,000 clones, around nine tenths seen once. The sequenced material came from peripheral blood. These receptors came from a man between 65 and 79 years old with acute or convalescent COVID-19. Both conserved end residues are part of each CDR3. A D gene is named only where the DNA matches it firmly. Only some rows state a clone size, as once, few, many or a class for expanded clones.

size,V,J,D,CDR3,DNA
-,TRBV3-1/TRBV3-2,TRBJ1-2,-,CASSQDGQASYGYTF,TGTGCCAGCAGCCAAGATGGCCAGGCCTCCTATGGCTACACCTTC
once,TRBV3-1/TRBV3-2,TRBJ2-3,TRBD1,CASSPTGGTDTQYF,TGTGCCAGCAGCCCGACAGGGGGCACAGATACGCAGTATTTT
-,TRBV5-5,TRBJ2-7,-,CASSFQGYEQYF,TGTGCCAGCAGCTTTCAGGGGTACGAGCAGTACTTC
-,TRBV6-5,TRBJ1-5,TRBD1,CASNWDRNNQPQHF,TGTGCCAGCAATTGGGACAGGAACAATCAGCCCCAGCATTTT
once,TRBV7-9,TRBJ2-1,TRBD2,CASSKGLAGGTDEQFF,TGTGCCAGCAGCAAGGGACTAGCGGGGGGTACGGATGAGCAGTTCTTC
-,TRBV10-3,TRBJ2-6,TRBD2,CAISESGGDVLTF,TGTGCCATCAGTGAGTCTGGGGGGGACGTCCTGACTTTC
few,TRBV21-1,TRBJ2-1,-,CASSKGGLVSYNEQFF,TGTGCCAGCAGCAAAGGAGGTCTTGTCTCCTACAATGAGCAGTTCTTC
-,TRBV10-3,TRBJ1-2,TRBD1,CAISYGQGGYGYTF,TGTGCCATCAGTTATGGACAGGGGGGCTATGGCTACACCTTC
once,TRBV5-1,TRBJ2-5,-,CASSARQETQYF,TGCGCCAGCAGCGCCAGGCAAGAGACCCAGTACTTC
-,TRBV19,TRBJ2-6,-,CASTGSPPSGANVLTF,TGTGCCAGTACGGGGTCGCCTCCGTCTGGGGCCAACGTCCTGACTTTC
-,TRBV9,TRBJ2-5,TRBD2,CASSAGTSGGAAQETQYF,TGTGCCAGCAGCGCCGGGACTAGCGGGGGGGCTGCCCAAGAGACCCAGTACTTC
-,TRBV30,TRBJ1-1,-,CAWRLQGGTEAFF,TGTGCCTGGAGACTCCAGGGAGGAACTGAAGCTTTCTTT
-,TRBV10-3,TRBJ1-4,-,CAISGEGEKLFF,TGTGCCATCAGTGGCGAGGGTGAAAAACTGTTTTTT
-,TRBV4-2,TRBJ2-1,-,CASSQDPRGSSYNEQFF,TGTGCCAGCAGCCAAGATCCACGGGGGAGCTCCTACAATGAGCAGTTCTTC
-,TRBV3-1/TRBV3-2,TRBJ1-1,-,CASSQAGYTEAFF,TGTGCCAGCAGCCAGGCAGGGTACACTGAAGCTTTCTTT
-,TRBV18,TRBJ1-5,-,CASSRLRDSLDQPQHF,TGTGCCAGCTCAAGGTTGAGGGACTCCTTGGATCAGCCCCAGCATTTT
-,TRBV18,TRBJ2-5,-,CASSPPGEETQYF,TGTGCCAGCTCACCACCAGGGGAAGAGACCCAGTACTTC
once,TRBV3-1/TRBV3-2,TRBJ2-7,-,CASSQGQILSYEQYF,TGTGCCAGCAGCCAAGGACAGATCCTCAGCTACGAGCAGTACTTC
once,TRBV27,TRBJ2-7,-,CASSLEGAYEQYF,TGTGCCAGCAGTTTAGAGGGAGCCTACGAGCAGTACTTC
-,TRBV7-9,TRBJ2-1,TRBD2,CASSLPSGGQNQFF,TGTGCCAGCAGCTTACCTAGCGGGGGCCAGAATCAGTTCTTC
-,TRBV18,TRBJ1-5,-,CASSPGGLLNQPQHF,TGTGCCAGCTCACCAGGTGGACTCTTAAATCAGCCCCAGCATTTT
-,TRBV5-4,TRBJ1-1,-,CASSRTVNTEAFF,TGTGCCAGCAGTCGGACAGTGAACACTGAAGCTTTCTTT
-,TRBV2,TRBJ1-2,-,CASSENGRDYGYTF,TGTGCCAGCAGTGAAAATGGCAGGGACTATGGCTACACCTTC
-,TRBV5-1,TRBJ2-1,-,CASSFISASSYNEQFF,TGCGCCAGCAGCTTCATTAGCGCGAGCTCCTACAATGAGCAGTTCTTC
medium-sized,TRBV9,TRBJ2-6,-,CASSVFRDSFMGSGANVLTF,TGTGCCAGCAGCGTTTTCCGAGACTCTTTTATGGGTTCTGGGGCCAACGTCCTGACTTTC
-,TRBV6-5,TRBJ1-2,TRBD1,CASSYSGQGRGYTF,TGTGCCAGCAGTTACTCTGGACAGGGGAGAGGCTACACCTTC
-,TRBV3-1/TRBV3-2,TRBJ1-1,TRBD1,CASSQQGAGNTEAFF,TGTGCCAGCAGCCAACAGGGGGCGGGGAACACTGAAGCTTTCTTT
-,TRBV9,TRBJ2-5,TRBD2,CASSVAGGYQETQYF,TGTGCCAGCAGCGTAGCGGGAGGGTACCAAGAGACCCAGTACTTC
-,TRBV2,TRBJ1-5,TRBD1,CASRTPQGGNQPQHF,TGTGCCAGCCGAACCCCACAGGGGGGCAATCAGCCCCAGCATTTT
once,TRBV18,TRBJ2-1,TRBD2,CASSLSGFSGSGHEQFF,TGTGCCAGCTCGCTGTCAGGTTTCAGCGGGAGCGGGCATGAGCAGTTCTTC
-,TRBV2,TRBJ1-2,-,CASSGDIGGYTF,TGTGCCAGCAGTGGGGACATTGGGGGCTACACCTTC
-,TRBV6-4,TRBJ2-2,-,CASSAQGNTGELFF,TGTGCCAGCAGTGCCCAGGGGAACACCGGGGAGCTGTTTTTT
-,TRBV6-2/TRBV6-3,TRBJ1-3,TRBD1,CASSYGQGGNTIYF,TGTGCCAGCAGTTATGGACAGGGAGGAAACACCATATATTTT
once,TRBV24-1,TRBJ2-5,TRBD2,CATSGVAGETQYF,TGTGCCACCAGTGGGGTAGCGGGGGAGACCCAGTACTTC
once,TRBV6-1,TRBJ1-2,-,CASSDPSGNYGYTF,TGTGCCAGCAGTGACCCCTCGGGTAACTATGGCTACACCTTC
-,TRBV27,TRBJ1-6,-,CASTWGVANSPLHF,TGTGCCAGCACCTGGGGGGTTGCTAATTCACCCCTCCACTTT
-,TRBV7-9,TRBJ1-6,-,CASSPGQYSPLHF,TGTGCCAGCAGCCCAGGACAGTATTCACCCCTCCACTTT
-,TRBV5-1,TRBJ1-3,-,CASSLTGLTSGNTIYF,TGCGCCAGCAGCTTGACAGGCCTGACCTCTGGAAACACCATATATTTT
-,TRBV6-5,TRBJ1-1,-,CASSYSGRDTEAFF,TGTGCCAGCAGTTACTCCGGCAGGGACACTGAAGCTTTCTTT
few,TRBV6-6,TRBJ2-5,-,CASTYTGTQYF,TGTGCCAGCACCTATACGGGGACCCAGTACTTC
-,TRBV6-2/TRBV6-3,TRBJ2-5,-,CASSLATPRETQYF,TGTGCCAGCAGTTTAGCGACACCTCGGGAGACCCAGTACTTC
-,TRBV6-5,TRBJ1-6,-,CASRLLSGDSPLHF,TGTGCCAGCAGATTGTTATCAGGGGATTCACCCCTCCACTTT
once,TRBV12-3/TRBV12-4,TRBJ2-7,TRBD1,CASSLRQGGEQYF,TGTGCCAGCAGTCTAAGACAGGGTGGAGAGCAGTACTTC
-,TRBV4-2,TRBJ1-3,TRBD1,CASSQDRDRVNTIYF,TGTGCCAGCAGCCAAGACCGGGACAGGGTGAACACCATATATTTT
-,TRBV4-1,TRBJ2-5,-,CASSQEVTVGETQYF,TGCGCCAGCAGCCAAGAGGTTACAGTTGGAGAGACCCAGTACTTC
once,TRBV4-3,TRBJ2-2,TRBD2,CASSQDGLAGAGELFF,TGCGCCAGCAGCCAAGATGGCCTAGCGGGGGCAGGGGAGCTGTTTTTT
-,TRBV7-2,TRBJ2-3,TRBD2,CASSLLTSGVGGTQYF,TGTGCCAGCAGCCTCCTGACTAGCGGGGTCGGGGGTACGCAGTATTTT
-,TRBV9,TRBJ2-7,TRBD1,CASSSRQGITYEQYF,TGTGCCAGCAGCTCACGACAGGGAATTACCTACGAGCAGTACTTC
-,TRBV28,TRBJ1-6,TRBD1,CASSFPDRDSSENSPLHF,TGTGCCAGCAGTTTTCCCGACAGGGATAGCTCGGAGAATTCACCCCTCCACTTT
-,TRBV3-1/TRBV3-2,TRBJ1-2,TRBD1,CASSPETLQGAKLGYTF,TGTGCCAGCAGCCCCGAAACCTTACAGGGGGCGAAACTTGGCTACACCTTC